This T cell receptor beta chain was retrieved from a study of cytomegalovirus exposure and HLA in healthy donors. The CDR3 runs to 14 residues. CDR1 SNHLY and CDR2 FYNNEI come from the germline V gene. V lost 6 bases and J 4 bases, leaving 12 bases between the germline ends. General study results and limits: The study put under 200 TCR beta chains on its list as cytomegalovirus-associated. Earlier analysis found most TCR beta V segments productive about 90% or about 30% of the time. Excluded were some V segments that proved indistinguishable, including TRBV6-2 and TRBV6-3. TCR beta V- and J-gene trimming, according to a later analysis, was linked to a missense DCLRE1C variant.

Both 60 Vbeta primers and 13 Jbeta primers went into the PCR. Generated by immunoSEQ multiplex PCR, the TCRdb table keeps only in-frame clones and is missing some. The sample has 150,000 to 200,000 clones, 65% to 85% seen once. Turning to this clone: Its cognate antigen is unknown.

Sequenced sample: PBMCs. The receptor's source is a woman aged 40 to 49 in good health and CMV-seropositive. The gene calls are TRBV2 and TRBJ2-2, with D possibly matching TRBD1 (6 bases). CDR3 sequence: CASSPTGVTGELFF. The CDR3 bases are TGTGCCAGCAGCCCGACAGGAGTCACCGGGGAGCTGTTTTTT.